The next 10 T cell receptor beta chains were all read from a single sample in a study of Ad26.COV2.S vaccination and SARS-CoV-2 variants. The data were produced by immunoSEQ multiplex PCR, yet TCRdb's version contains in-frame clones alone and is incomplete. Of about 480,000 clones in the sample, 70% to 90% were seen once. Sample treatment: roughly 18 received Ad26.COV2.S at low or high dose, single or two shots; about five received placebo; per-sample allocation not given. Samples analyzed were those drawn on day 63 after the first vaccine or placebo injection. The sequencing used peripheral blood, collected in a trial of Ad26.COV2.S vaccine versus placebo. The receptors come from a person aged 18 to 59 who received the Ad26.COV2.S COVID-19 vaccine or a placebo.

In nucleotides, the CDR3 is TGCGCCAGCTCTCAGGGGCAGGTTGTCTCCTACAATGAGCAGTTCTTC. It is translated as CASSQGQVVSYNEQFF. The V gene is TRBV5-1, the J gene TRBJ2-1; a possible D gene is TRBD1 (6 bases). The CDR3 has 16 residues. Per germline, CDR1 SGHRS and CDR2 YFSETQ. The germline V and J ends were trimmed by 7 bases and 0 bases, with 17 bases remaining between them.

This chain links TRBV6-6 with TRBJ1-6; unclear D gene. The length of the CDR3 is 16 residues. CDR1 and CDR2 (germline): MNHNY, SVGAGI (reference sequence). With 7 bases removed from V and 0 bases from J, the gap between germline ends came to 13 bases. The CDR3 loop reads CASISGSSSYNSPLHF. DNA of the CDR3: TGTGCCAGCATCTCAGGCTCGAGCTCCTATAATTCACCCCTCCACTTT.

At least ten counts were recorded for this clone. The sample holds other DNA sequences that translate to the same CDR3. The chain is built from TRBV12-3 or TRBV12-4 and TRBJ1-2, with D possibly being TRBD1 (6 bases). V was pared by 3 bases and J by 5 bases, with 10 bases between. The CDR3 consists of 13 residues. The CDR3 is CASSFRGPYGYTF. CDR3 DNA: TGTGCCAGCAGTTTCCGGGGGCCATATGGCTACACCTTC.

The rearrangement joins TRBV7-3 to TRBJ2-3; 9 nucleotides agree with TRBD2. J was trimmed by 6 bases and V by 5 bases; bases with no gene match: 3. This CDR3 region has 13 residues. Germline values: CDR1 SGHTA, CDR2 FQGTGA. CDR3 in DNA: TGTGCCAGCAGCCGAGGACTAGCGGATACGCAGTATTTT. This translates into CASSRGLADTQYF. Complete variable domain (other parts from reference TRBV7-3 and TRBJ2-3): GAGVSQTPSNKVTEKGKYVELRCDPISGHTALYWYRQSLGQGPEFLIYFQGTGAADDSGLPNDRFFAVRPEGSVSTLKIQRTERGDSAVYLCASSRGLADTQYFGPGTRLTVL.

CDR3 nucleotides: TGTGCCAGCAGTTACGGCGGGATGGAGACCCAGTACTTC. It specifies CASSYGGMETQYF. The V gene is TRBV6-5, the J gene TRBJ2-5, with D possibly matching TRBD2 (6 bases). The V end was cut by 2 bases, the J end by 5 bases, with 9 bases between. CDR1 and CDR2 from the germline V gene are MNHEY and SVGAGI. There are 13 residues in the CDR3.

This clone was seen a few times. The chain recombines TRBV29-1 with TRBJ1-5; the D gene is possibly TRBD1 (6 bases). Germline CDR1 reads SQVTM; CDR2 reads ANQGSEA. Trimming stripped 6 bases from V and 5 bases from J, with 14 bases between. The CDR3 runs to 13 residues. The DNA for the CDR3 is TGCAGCGTCGCGAGGGGGAAGGATCAGCCCCAGCATTTT. This sequence encodes CSVARGKDQPQHF.

This chain links TRBV7-2 with TRBJ1-2; 12 nucleotides line up with TRBD1. The CDR3 covers 15 residues. CDR1 is SGHTA, CDR2 FQGNSA, per germline. V was pared by 4 bases and J by 8 bases, with 8 bases of the junction left unmatched. The CDR3 loop reads CASSSAGTGGLGYTF. CDR3 nucleotide sequence: TGTGCCAGCAGCTCCGCCGGGACAGGGGGCTTAGGCTACACCTTC.

The gene calls are TRBV15 and TRBJ1-4; no definite D call. CDR1 is LNHNV and CDR2 is YYDKDF in the germline V gene (reference sequence). V lost 0 bases to trimming and J lost 0 bases, with 14 bases between them. The CDR3 covers 18 residues. CDR3 amino acids: CATSRDRRRAATNEKLFF. The CDR3 DNA sequence: TGTGCCACCAGCAGAGACCGACGGCGCGCCGCAACTAATGAAAAACTGTTTTTT.

The gene calls are TRBV28 and TRBJ2-7, with D perhaps TRBD2 (6 bases). Germline V gene data show CDR1 as MDHEN and CDR2 as SYDVKM. The germline V and J ends were trimmed by 7 bases and 6 bases, with 25 bases remaining between them. CDR3 length equals 16 residues. The CDR3 sequence: CASTDPGGTLPGEQYF. DNA of the CDR3: TGTGCCAGCACCGACCCCGGCGGGACCCTCCCCGGCGAGCAGTACTTC.

About this clone: Distinct nucleotide sequences in the sample also encode this CDR3. This chain joins TRBV27 and TRBJ2-5, with D perhaps being TRBD1 or TRBD2 (5 bases each). The CDR3 is made up of 14 amino acids. V was pared by 2 bases and J by 3 bases, with 10 bases between. Germline V gene lookup returns CDR1 MNHEY and CDR2 SMNVEV (reference sequence). CDR3 nucleotide sequence: TGTGCCAGCAGTTTACTAGGGACGAAAGAGACCCAGTACTTC. Its translation is CASSLLGTKETQYF.